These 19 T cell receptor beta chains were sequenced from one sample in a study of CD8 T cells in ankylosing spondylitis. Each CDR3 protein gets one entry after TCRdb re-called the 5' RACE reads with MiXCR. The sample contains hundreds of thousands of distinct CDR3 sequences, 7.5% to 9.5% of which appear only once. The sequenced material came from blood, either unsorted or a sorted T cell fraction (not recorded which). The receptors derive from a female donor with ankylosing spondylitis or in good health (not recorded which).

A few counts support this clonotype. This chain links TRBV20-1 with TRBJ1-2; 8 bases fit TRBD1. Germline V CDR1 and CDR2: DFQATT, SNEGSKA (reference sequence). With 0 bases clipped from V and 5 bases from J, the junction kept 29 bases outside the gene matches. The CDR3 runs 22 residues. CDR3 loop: CSARDLNAVSPIPDRGGYGYTF. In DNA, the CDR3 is TGCAGTGCTAGAGATCTAAACGCCGTTTCCCCCATACCCGACAGGGGAGGGTATGGCTACACCTTC.

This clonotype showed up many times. CDR3 residues: CAISDKGSGQETQYF. Written as DNA, the CDR3 is TGTGCCATCAGTGACAAGGGTAGCGGTCAAGAGACCCAGTACTTC. J is TRBJ2-5 and V is TRBV10-3, with TRBD2 as a possible D gene (6 bases). V shed 3 bases and J shed 2 bases, with 13 bases lying between them. This CDR3 region has 15 residues. CDR1 and CDR2 (germline): ENHRY, SYGVKD.

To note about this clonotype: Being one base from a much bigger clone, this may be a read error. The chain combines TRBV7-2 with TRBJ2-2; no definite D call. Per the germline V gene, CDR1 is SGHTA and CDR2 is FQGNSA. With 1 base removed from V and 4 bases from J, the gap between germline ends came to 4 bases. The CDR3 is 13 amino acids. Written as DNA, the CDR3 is TGTGCCAGCAGCTTAGGGGCCACCGGGGAGCTGTTTTTT. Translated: CASSLGATGELFF.

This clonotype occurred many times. Written as DNA, the CDR3 is TGCAGTGCTAGGATCCAGGGGACAGGAGACTATGGCTACACCTTC. Protein: CSARIQGTGDYGYTF. The chain uses TRBV20-1 and TRBJ1-2; 8 bases line up with TRBD1. Looked up from germline, CDR1 is DFQATT and CDR2 is SNEGSKA (reference sequence). V trimming: 3 bases; J trimming: 3 bases; junction bases outside the gene matches: 9. The CDR3 has 15 residues.

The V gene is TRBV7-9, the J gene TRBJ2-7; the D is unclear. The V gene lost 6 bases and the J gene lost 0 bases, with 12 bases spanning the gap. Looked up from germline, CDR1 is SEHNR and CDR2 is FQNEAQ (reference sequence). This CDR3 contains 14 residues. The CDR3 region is CASRSSAVSYEQYF. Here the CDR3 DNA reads TGTGCCAGCAGGTCGAGTGCGGTCTCCTACGAGCAGTACTTC. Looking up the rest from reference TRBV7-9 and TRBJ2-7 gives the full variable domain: DTGVSQNPRHKITKRGQNVTFRCDPISEHNRLYWYRQTLGQGPEFLTYFQNEAQLEKSRLLSDRFSAERPKGSFSTLEIQRTEQGDSAMYLCASRSSAVSYEQYFGPGTRLTVT.

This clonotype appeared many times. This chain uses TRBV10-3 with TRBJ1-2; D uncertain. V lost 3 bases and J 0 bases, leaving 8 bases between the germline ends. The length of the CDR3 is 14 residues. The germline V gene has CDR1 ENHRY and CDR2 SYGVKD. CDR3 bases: TGTGCCATCAGTGATAGGGCAGCTAACTATGGCTACACCTTC. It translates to CAISDRAANYGYTF.

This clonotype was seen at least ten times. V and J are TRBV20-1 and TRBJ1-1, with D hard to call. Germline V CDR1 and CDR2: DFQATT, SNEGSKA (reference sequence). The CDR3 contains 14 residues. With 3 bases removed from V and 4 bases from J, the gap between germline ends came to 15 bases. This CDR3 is CSASIEGSATEAFF. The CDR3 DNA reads TGCAGTGCTAGTATCGAGGGATCGGCCACTGAAGCTTTCTTT.

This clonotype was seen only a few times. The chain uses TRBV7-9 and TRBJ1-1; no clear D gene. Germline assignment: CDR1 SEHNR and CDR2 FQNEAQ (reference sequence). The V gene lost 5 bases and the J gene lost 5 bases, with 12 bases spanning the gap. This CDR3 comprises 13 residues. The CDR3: CASSPVSRTEAFF. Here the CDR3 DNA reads TGTGCCAGCAGCCCCGTTTCCCGAACTGAAGCTTTCTTT. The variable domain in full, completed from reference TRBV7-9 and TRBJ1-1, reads DTGVSQNPRHKITKRGQNVTFRCDPISEHNRLYWYRQTLGQGPEFLTYFQNEAQLEKSRLLSDRFSAERPKGSFSTLEIQRTEQGDSAMYLCASSPVSRTEAFFGQGTRLTVV.

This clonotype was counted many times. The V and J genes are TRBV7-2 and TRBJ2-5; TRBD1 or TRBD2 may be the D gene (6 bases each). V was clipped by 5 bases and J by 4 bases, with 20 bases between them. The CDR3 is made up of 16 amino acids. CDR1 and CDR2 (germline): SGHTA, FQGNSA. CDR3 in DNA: TGTGCCAGCAGCCTCGATCGGACAGCCGGGGGAGAGACCCAGTACTTC. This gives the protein CASSLDRTAGGETQYF.

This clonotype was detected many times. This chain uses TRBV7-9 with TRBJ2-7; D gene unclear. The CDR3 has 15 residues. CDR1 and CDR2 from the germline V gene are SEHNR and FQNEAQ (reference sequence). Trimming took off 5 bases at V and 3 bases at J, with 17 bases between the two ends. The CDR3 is CASSPSDHNFYEQYF. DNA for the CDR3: TGTGCCAGCAGCCCCTCGGACCACAATTTCTACGAGCAGTACTTC.

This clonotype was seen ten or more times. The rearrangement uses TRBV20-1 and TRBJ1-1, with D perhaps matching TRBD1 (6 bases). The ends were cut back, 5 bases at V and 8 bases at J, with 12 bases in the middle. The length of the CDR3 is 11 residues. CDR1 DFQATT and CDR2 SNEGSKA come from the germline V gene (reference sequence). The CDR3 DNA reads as TGCAGTGCTTCCGAGGGGGTGGAAGCTTTCTTT. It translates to CSASEGVEAFF.

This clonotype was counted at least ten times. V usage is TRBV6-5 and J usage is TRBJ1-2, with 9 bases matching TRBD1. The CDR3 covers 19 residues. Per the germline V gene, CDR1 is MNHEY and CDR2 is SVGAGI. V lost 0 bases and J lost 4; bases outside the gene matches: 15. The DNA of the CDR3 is TGTGCCAGCAGTTACTCTGTCCCGGGACAGGGATTGAAGGGCTATGGCTACACCTTC. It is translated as CASSYSVPGQGLKGYGYTF.

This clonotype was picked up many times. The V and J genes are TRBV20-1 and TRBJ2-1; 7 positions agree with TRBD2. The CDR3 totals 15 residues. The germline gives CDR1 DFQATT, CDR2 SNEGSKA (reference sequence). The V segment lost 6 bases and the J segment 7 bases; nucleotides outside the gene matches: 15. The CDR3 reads CSAREGLVVPNEQFF. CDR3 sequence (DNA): TGCAGTGCCCGGGAAGGACTAGTGGTTCCTAATGAGCAGTTCTTC.

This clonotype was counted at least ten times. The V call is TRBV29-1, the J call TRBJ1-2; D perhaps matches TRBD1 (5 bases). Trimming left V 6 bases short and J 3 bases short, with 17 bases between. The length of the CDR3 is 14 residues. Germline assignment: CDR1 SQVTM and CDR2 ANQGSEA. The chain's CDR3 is CSVIKGSSYYGYTF. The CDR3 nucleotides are TGCAGCGTAATCAAGGGGTCATCTTACTATGGCTACACCTTC.

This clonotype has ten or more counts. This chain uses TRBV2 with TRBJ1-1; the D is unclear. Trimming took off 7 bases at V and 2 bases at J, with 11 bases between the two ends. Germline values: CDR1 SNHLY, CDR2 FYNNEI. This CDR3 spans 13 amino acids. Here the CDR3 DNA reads TGTGCCAGCATGGCCTTGAGCAACACTGAAGCTTTCTTT. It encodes CASMALSNTEAFF. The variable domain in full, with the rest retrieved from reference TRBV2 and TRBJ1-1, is EPEVTQTPSHQVTQMGQEVILRCVPISNHLYFYWYRQILGQKVEFLVSFYNNEISEKSEIFDDQFSVERPDGSNFTLKIRSTKLEDSAMYFCASMALSNTEAFFGQGTRLTVV.

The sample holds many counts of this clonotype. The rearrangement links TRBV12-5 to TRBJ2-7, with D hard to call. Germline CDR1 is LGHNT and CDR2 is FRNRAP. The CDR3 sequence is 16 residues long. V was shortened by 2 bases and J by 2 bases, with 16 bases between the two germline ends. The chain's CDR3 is CASGLSPVGRAYEQYF. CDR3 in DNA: TGTGCTAGTGGTTTGTCCCCGGTTGGTAGGGCCTACGAGCAGTACTTC.

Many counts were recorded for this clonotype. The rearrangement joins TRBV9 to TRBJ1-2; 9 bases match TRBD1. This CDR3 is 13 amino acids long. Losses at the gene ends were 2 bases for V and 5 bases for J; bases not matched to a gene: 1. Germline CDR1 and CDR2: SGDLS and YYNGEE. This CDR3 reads CASSVDRGYGYTF. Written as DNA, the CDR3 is TGTGCCAGCAGCGTGGACAGGGGATATGGCTACACCTTC.

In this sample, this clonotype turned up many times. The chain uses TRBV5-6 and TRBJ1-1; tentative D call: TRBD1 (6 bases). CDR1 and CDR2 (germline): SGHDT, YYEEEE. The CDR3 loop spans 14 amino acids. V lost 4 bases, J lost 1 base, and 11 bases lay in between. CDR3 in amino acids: CASSATGTNTEAFF. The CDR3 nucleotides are TGTGCCAGCAGCGCGACAGGTACGAACACTGAAGCTTTCTTT.

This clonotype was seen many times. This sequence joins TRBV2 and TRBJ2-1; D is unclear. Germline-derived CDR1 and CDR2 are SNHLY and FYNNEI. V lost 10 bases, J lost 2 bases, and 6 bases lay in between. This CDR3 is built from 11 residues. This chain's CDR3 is CATSTYNEQFF. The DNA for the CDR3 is TGTGCCACATCTACCTACAATGAGCAGTTCTTC.